These 11 T cell receptor beta chains were sequenced from one sample in a study of cytomegalovirus exposure and HLA in healthy donors (TCRdb year 2017). Library method: the immunoSEQ multiplex PCR assay. For the multiplex PCR, a mixture combining 60 forward primers for TCR Vbeta segments and 13 reverse primers for TCR Jbeta segments was used. This is the immuneACCESS table as TCRdb keeps it, with only in-frame sequences that have V and J called. A part of the clones is gone; compared with another copy, unresolved V genes explain less than half, and the rest is unexplained. Across this sample there are fewer than 95,000 clones, with over 60% seen only once. 15% to 20% of the sample belongs to the ten largest clones. The sequenced sample consisted of PBMCs. These receptors came from a woman aged 40 to 50 in good health and CMV-seropositive.

This chain joins TRBV18 and TRBJ2-7, with D unclear. CDR1 is KGHSH, CDR2 LQKENI, per germline. The CDR3 sequence is 12 residues long. The germline V and J ends were trimmed by 2 bases and 6 bases, with 8 bases remaining between them. The CDR3 sequence: CASSPFGVEQYF. The CDR3 DNA follows: TGTGCCAGCTCACCATTCGGAGTCGAGCAGTACTTC.

CDR3 DNA: TGCGCCAGCAGCCAATTCTGGCTCGCTGGAAACACCATATATTTT. Protein product: CASSQFWLAGNTIYF. J is TRBJ1-3 and V is TRBV4-3, with unresolved D. CDR1 is LGHNA and CDR2 is YSLEER in the germline V gene. The V and J ends lost 2 bases and 2 bases respectively, with 10 bases between them. The CDR3 length is 15 residues.

The chain carries TRBV2 and TRBJ1-4; 7 nucleotides line up with TRBD1. V lost 4 bases and J lost 5; bases outside the gene matches: 4. CDR3 length equals 14 residues. From germline, CDR1 is SNHLY and CDR2 FYNNEI. The CDR3 is CASSAQTGNEKLFF. Here the CDR3 DNA reads TGTGCCAGCAGTGCCCAGACAGGGAATGAAAAACTGTTTTTT.

The V gene is TRBV7-9, the J gene TRBJ1-3; a weak D match, TRBD1 (6 bases). The CDR3 totals 17 residues. CDR1 SEHNR and CDR2 FQNEAQ come from the germline V gene (reference sequence). The ends were cut back, 2 bases at V and 4 bases at J, with 18 bases in the middle. The CDR3 region is CASSLPPQDREGNTIYF. The CDR3 coding sequence is TGTGCCAGCAGCTTACCACCTCAGGACAGAGAAGGAAACACCATATATTTT.

This sequence joins TRBV14 and TRBJ2-1; 13 bases map to TRBD2. J was trimmed by 9 bases and V by 4 bases; bases with no gene match: 6. Looked up from germline, CDR1 is SGHDN and CDR2 is FVKESK. The CDR3 loop spans 15 amino acids. DNA of the CDR3: TGTGCCAGCAGCCCCGGGACTAGCGGGACGGGTGAGCAGTTCTTC. This codes for CASSPGTSGTGEQFF.

The V call is TRBV29-1, the J call TRBJ1-5; 9 bases match TRBD1. The CDR3 runs to 18 residues. Germline CDR1 reads SQVTM; CDR2 reads ANQGSEA. V shed 5 bases and J 2 bases; nucleotides not matched to a gene: 16. The chain's CDR3 is CSVPRGDRVSFGNQPQHF. In DNA, the CDR3 is TGCAGCGTTCCCCGGGGGGACAGGGTTTCTTTCGGCAATCAGCCCCAGCATTTT.

This clone appeared once. The chain couples TRBV27 to TRBJ2-7; 8 positions match TRBD1. This CDR3 has 13 residues. The V gene end was trimmed by 2 bases and the J gene end by 3 bases; junction bases not matched to a gene: 0. CDR1 and CDR2 (germline): MNHEY, SMNVEV (reference sequence). Here the CDR3 reads CASSLDRGYEQYF. The CDR3 DNA sequence: TGTGCCAGCAGTTTAGACAGGGGCTACGAGCAGTACTTC.

The chain couples TRBV6-5 to TRBJ2-7, with TRBD2 matching 12 bases. There are 16 residues in the CDR3. V trimming: 4 bases; J trimming: 7 bases; junction bases outside the gene matches: 11. The V gene's germline CDR1 is MNHEY and CDR2 SVGAGI. CDR3 nucleotides: TGTGCCAGCAGTTTTTGGACTAGCGGGGACCTGAGAGAGCAGTACTTC. This translates into CASSFWTSGDLREQYF.

In this sample, this clone turned up once. The chain carries TRBV14 and TRBJ2-7; perhaps TRBD2 as D (5 bases). The CDR3 sequence is 13 residues long. V was pared by 4 bases and J by 4 bases, with 11 bases between. The germline V gene has CDR1 SGHDN and CDR2 FVKESK. The CDR3 nucleotides are TGTGCCAGCAGCCCCGGTAGCGTATACGAGCAGTACTTC. Protein sequence: CASSPGSVYEQYF.

This clone was counted once. The V call is TRBV10-2, the J call TRBJ2-7; 9 bases are shared with TRBD1. This CDR3 has 14 residues. V shed 7 bases, J shed 5 bases, and the junction held 9 bases outside the gene matches. Germline lookup yields CDR1 WSHSY and CDR2 SAAADI. CDR3: CASKLGTGSHEQYF. In DNA, the CDR3 is TGCGCCAGCAAGCTCGGGACAGGGTCTCACGAGCAGTACTTC.

With respect to this clone: This sample includes further DNA sequences coding for the same CDR3. In DNA, the CDR3 is TGTGCCAGCAGCCCGGACAGGAATTATGGCTACACCTTC. It translates to CASSPDRNYGYTF. V usage is TRBV7-2 and J usage is TRBJ1-2, with TRBD1 matching 7 bases. The trim removed 5 bases at V and 5 bases at J, leaving 5 bases unmatched. The germline CDR1 and CDR2 sequences are SGHTA and FQGNSA. This CDR3 spans 13 amino acids.